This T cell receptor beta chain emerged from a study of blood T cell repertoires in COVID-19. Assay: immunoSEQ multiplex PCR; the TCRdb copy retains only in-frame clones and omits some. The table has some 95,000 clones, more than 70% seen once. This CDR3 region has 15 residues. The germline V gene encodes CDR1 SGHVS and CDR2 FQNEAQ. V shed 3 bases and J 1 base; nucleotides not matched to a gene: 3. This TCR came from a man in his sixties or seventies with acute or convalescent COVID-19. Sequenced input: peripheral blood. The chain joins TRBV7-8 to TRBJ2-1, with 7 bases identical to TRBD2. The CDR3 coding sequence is TGTGCCAGCAGCTTTAGGGAGGGTTCCTACAATGAGCAGTTCTTC. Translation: CASSFREGSYNEQFF.